A selection of T cell receptor beta chains follows, all from one sample in a study of T cell responses to AZD1222 COVID-19 vaccine. Using immunoSEQ multiplex PCR, the repertoire was profiled, and TCRdb retains in-frame clones only, with some absent. The data show some 63,000 clones, roughly 88% seen once. The material sequenced was peripheral blood, taken on day 0 of AZD1222 vaccination. The receptor set was obtained from an adult in good health. Each CDR3 is given with its conserved first and last residue. The D gene is left open where the match is weak. Some rows have no size entry. The others give once, few or many, or a class for an expanded clone.

>TRBD1|TRBJ2-7|-|TRBV6-5
TGTGCCAGCAGGGGGACAGTCTCCTACGAGCAGTACTTC
CASRGTVSYEQYF
>TRBD1|TRBJ2-1|-|TRBV18
TGTGCCAGCTCGGGGACAGGGGATTTTAGCGGGTACAATGAGCAGTTCTTC
CASSGTGDFSGYNEQFF
>-|TRBJ2-5|-|TRBV5-1
TGCGCCACCATCAACAATCGGACAGCGAATAGTAGGGACTTC
CATINNRTANSRDF
>-|TRBJ2-5|-|TRBV28
TGTGCCAGCAGTGGGCGGAAAGAGACCCAGTACTTC
CASSGRKETQYF
>-|TRBJ1-1|-|TRBV19
TGTGCCGTTCTTAACCCCGGGGGCGTCACTGAAGCTTTCTTT
CAVLNPGGVTEAFF
>TRBD1|TRBJ1-4|-|TRBV14
TGTGCCAGCAGCCAGGGGGACAGCTATAATGAAAAACTGTTTTTT
CASSQGDSYNEKLFF
>TRBD1|TRBJ1-5|-|TRBV7-2
TGTGCCAGCAGCTCACAGGGGAATAGCAATCAGCCCCAGCATTTT
CASSSQGNSNQPQHF
>TRBD2|TRBJ2-7|-|TRBV7-3
TGTGCCAGCAGCTTATACCCCTGGTCTAGCGGCCCCTACGAGCAGTACTTC
CASSLYPWSSGPYEQYF
>-|TRBJ1-3|few|TRBV6-6
TGTGCCAGCAGCGTGGAGGGAGGAAACACCATATATTTT
CASSVEGGNTIYF
>-|TRBJ2-1|-|TRBV7-3
TGTGCCAGCAGCCTAACCGGGAGCTCCTACAATGAGCAGTTCTTC
CASSLTGSSYNEQFF
>TRBD2|TRBJ2-2|-|TRBV6-5
TGTGCCAGCAGCAGACTAGCGGTTAACACCGGGGAGCTGTTTTTT
CASSRLAVNTGELFF
>TRBD1|TRBJ2-1|-|TRBV7-9
TGTGCCAGCAGTCCACAGGGGGATGAGCAGTTCTTC
CASSPQGDEQFF
>TRBD1|TRBJ1-1|few|TRBV5-6
TGTGCCAGCAGCTTGATGACAGGGTCAGAAGCTTTCTTT
CASSLMTGSEAFF
>-|TRBJ1-1|-|TRBV6-2/TRBV6-3
TGTGCCAGCATCCCCCTAGAACGGCACACTGAAGCTTTCTTT
CASIPLERHTEAFF
>-|TRBJ2-5|-|TRBV2
TGTGCCACCACTGGGGCGACGGGAGAGGGTTGGTACTTC
CATTGATGEGWYF
>-|TRBJ1-2|-|TRBV28
TGTGCCAGCTTCGCAGAACAACCGTATGGCTACACCTTC
CASFAEQPYGYTF
>-|TRBJ1-4|-|TRBV5-1
TGCGCCAGCAGCTCTGGAGGTACAACTAATGAAAAACTGTTTTTT
CASSSGGTTNEKLFF
>TRBD1|TRBJ1-1|few|TRBV11-3
TGTGCCAGCAGCCCGGGACAGGGGAACACTGAAGCTTTCTTT
CASSPGQGNTEAFF
>TRBD1|TRBJ1-3|-|TRBV3-1/TRBV3-2
TGTGCCAGCAGACCTCGGACAGGGAGGAACACCATATATTTT
CASRPRTGRNTIYF
>TRBD1|TRBJ1-2|-|TRBV4-1
TGCGCCAGCAGCCACCCGACAGGGGAGAGTGGCTACACCTTC
CASSHPTGESGYTF
>TRBD2|TRBJ2-3|few|TRBV29-1
TGCAGCGTTGCTAGCGGGAGTATCACAGATACGCAGTATTTT
CSVASGSITDTQYF
>TRBD2|TRBJ2-3|once|TRBV6-5
TGTGCCAGCGCTGGACTAGCGATAAGCACAGATACGCAGTATTTT
CASAGLAISTDTQYF
>-|TRBJ2-1|-|TRBV5-6
TGTGCCAGCAGCCTTGGATGGGCAGAGCAGTTCTTC
CASSLGWAEQFF